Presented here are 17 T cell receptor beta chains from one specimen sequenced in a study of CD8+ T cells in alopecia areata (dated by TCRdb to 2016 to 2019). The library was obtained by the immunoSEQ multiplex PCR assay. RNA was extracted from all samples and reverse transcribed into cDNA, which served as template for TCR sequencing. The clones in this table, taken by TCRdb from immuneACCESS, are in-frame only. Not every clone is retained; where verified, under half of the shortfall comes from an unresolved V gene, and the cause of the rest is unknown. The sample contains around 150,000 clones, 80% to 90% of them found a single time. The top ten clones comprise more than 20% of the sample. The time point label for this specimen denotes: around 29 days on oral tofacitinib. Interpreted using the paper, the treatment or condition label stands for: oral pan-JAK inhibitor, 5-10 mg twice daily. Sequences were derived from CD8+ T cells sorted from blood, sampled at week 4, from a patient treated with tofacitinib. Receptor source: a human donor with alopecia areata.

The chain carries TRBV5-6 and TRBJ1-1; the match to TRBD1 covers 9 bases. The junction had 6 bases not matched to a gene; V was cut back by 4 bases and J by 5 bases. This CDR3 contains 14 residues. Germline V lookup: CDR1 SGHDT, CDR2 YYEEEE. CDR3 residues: CASSMGQGFTEAFF. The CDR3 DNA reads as TGTGCCAGCAGCATGGGACAGGGCTTTACTGAAGCTTTCTTT. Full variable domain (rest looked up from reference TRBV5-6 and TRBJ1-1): DAGVTQSPTHLIKTRGQQVTLRCSPKSGHDTVSWYQQALGQGPQFIFQYYEEEERQRGNFPDRFSGHQFPNYSSELNVNALLLGDSALYLCASSMGQGFTEAFFGQGTRLTVV.

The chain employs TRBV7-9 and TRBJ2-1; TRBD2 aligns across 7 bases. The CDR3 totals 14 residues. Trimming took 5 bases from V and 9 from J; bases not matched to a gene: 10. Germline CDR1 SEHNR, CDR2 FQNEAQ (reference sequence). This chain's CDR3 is CASSPLATGGEQFF. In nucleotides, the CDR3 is TGTGCCAGCAGCCCCCTAGCCACGGGGGGTGAGCAGTTCTTC. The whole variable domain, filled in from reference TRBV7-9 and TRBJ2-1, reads DTGVSQNPRHKITKRGQNVTFRCDPISEHNRLYWYRQTLGQGPEFLTYFQNEAQLEKSRLLSDRFSAERPKGSFSTLEIQRTEQGDSAMYLCASSPLATGGEQFFGPGTRLTVL.

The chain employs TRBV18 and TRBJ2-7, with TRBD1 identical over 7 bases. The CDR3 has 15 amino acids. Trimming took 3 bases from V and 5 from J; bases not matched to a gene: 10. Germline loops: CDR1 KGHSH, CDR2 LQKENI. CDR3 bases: TGTGCCAGCTCACCGTTTGACAGGGATGTCGACGAGCAGTACTTC. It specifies CASSPFDRDVDEQYF.

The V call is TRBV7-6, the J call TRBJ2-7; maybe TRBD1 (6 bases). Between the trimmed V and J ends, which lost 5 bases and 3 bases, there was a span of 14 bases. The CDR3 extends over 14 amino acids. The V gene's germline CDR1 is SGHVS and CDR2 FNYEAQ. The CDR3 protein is CASSPGTSHYEQYF. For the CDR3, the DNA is TGTGCCAGCAGCCCAGGGACATCCCACTACGAGCAGTACTTC.

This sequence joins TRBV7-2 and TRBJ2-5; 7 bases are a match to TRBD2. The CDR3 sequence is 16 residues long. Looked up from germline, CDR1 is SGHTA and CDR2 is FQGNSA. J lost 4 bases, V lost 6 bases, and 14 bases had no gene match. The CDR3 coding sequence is TGTGCCAGCAGTCCAACCATGATCTCGGGAGGAGAGACCCAGTACTTC. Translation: CASSPTMISGGETQYF.

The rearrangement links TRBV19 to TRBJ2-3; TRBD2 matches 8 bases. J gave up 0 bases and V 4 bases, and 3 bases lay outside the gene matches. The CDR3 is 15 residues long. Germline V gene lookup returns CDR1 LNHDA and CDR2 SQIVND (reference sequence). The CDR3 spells CASSSSGASTDTQYF. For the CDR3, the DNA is TGTGCCAGTAGTAGTAGCGGGGCTAGCACAGATACGCAGTATTTT.

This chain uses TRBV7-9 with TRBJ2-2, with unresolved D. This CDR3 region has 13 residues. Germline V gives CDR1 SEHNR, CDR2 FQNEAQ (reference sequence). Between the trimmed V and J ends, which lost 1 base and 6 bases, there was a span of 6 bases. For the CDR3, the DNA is TGTGCCAGCAGCTTAGGTGGTGCCGGGGAGCTGTTTTTT. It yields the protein CASSLGGAGELFF.

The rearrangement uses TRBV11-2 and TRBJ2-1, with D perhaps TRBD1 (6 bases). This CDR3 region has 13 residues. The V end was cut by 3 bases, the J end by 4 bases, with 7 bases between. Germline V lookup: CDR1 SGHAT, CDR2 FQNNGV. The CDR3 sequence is CASSFDRYNEQFF. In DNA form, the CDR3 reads TGTGCCAGCAGCTTCGACAGGTACAATGAGCAGTTCTTC.

The DNA of the CDR3 is TGTGCCATCAGTGAAATCCCCTATAATTCACCCCTCCACTTT. This codes for CAISEIPYNSPLHF. The chain joins TRBV10-3 to TRBJ1-6; D gene unclear. V was cut by 3 bases and J by 2 bases, with 5 bases left in between. CDR1 and CDR2 from the germline V gene are ENHRY and SYGVKD. This CDR3 is built from 14 residues.

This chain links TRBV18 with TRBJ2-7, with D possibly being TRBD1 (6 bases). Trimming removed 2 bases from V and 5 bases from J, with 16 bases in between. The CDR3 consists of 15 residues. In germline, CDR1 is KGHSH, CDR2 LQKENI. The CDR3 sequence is CASSPGRGLVDEQYF. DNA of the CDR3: TGTGCCAGCTCACCAGGCAGGGGCCTAGTTGACGAGCAGTACTTC.

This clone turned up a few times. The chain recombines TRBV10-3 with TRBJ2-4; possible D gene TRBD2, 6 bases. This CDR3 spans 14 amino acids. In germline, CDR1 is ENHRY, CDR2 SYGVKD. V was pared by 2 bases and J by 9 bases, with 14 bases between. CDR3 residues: CAISEERPGGIQYF. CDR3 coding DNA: TGTGCCATCAGTGAGGAACGTCCCGGGGGCATTCAGTACTTC.

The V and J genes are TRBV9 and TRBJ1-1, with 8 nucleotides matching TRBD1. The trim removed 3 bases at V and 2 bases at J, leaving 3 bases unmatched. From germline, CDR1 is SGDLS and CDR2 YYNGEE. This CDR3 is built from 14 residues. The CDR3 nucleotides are TGTGCCAGCAGCGCCGACAGGGGAAACACTGAAGCTTTCTTT. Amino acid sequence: CASSADRGNTEAFF.

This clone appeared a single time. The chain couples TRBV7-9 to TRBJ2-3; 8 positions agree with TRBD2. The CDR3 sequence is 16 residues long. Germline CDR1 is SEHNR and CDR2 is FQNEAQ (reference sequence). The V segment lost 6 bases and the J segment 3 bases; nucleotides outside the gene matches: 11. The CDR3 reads CASSPHRAGGTDTQYF. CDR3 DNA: TGTGCCAGCAGTCCTCACCGGGCGGGGGGTACAGATACGCAGTATTTT.

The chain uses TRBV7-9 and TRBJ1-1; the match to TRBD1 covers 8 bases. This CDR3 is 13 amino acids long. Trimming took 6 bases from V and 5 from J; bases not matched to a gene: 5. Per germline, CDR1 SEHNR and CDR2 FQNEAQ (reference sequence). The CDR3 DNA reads TGTGCCAGCAGTCCCAGGGGGCAAACTGAAGCTTTCTTT. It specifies CASSPRGQTEAFF.

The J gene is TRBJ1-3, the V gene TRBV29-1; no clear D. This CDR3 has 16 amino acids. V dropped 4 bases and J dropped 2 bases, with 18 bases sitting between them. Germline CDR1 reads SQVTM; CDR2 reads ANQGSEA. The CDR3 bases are TGCAGCGTTGTGTGGTCAGGCCTCCCTACTGGAAACACCATATATTTT. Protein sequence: CSVVWSGLPTGNTIYF.

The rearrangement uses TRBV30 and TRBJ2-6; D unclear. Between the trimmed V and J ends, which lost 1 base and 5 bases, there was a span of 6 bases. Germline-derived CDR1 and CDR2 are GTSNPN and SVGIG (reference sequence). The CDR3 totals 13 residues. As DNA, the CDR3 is TGTGCCTGGAGTGACGGTCGGGCCAACGTCCTGACTTTC. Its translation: CAWSDGRANVLTF.

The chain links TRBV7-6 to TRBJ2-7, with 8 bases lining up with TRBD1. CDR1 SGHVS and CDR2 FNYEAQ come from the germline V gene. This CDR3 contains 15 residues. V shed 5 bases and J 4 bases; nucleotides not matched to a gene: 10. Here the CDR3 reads CASSQAGTGGYEQYF. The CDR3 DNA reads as TGTGCCAGCAGCCAGGCAGGGACAGGCGGGTACGAGCAGTACTTC.